Listed here are 10 T cell receptor beta chains from one sample, sequenced in a study of response to subunit inactivated influenza vaccine. TCRdb used MiXCR to reprocess the RT-PCR reads, holding one entry per CDR3 protein. The table records about 170,000 distinct CDR3 sequences, around 12% of them present only once. These same data were also listed under a study on T cells expressing NK-cell markers. That report adds: Scientists made TCR beta cDNA using 5'RACE template switching with UMIs.

Sequences were derived from CD8+ T cells sorted from PBMCs, sampled roughly 12 days after vaccination. The receptors here all came from a man aged 45-65 years who received an inactivated influenza vaccine.

The chain couples TRBV7-9 to TRBJ2-7; D unresolved. The V gene lost 4 bases and the J gene lost 4 bases, with 17 bases spanning the gap. The CDR3 sequence is 15 residues long. Germline loops: CDR1 SEHNR, CDR2 FQNEAQ (reference sequence). The CDR3 sequence is CASSSSLRTHYEQYF. In nucleotides, the CDR3 is TGTGCCAGCAGCTCCTCACTTCGTACCCATTACGAGCAGTACTTC.

This clonotype appeared many times. The rearrangement uses TRBV12-3 or TRBV12-4 and TRBJ2-2, with D unresolved. Trimming left V 2 bases short and J 5 bases short, with 6 bases between. The CDR3 has 13 residues. The CDR3 DNA follows: TGTGCCAGCAGTTTATACACAACCGGGGAGCTGTTTTTT. This codes for CASSLYTTGELFF.

This clonotype was counted between two and nine times. The CDR3 spells CATSDLTAGEQYF. DNA for the CDR3: TGTGCCACCAGTGATCTGACAGCGGGGGAGCAGTACTTC. This chain links TRBV24-1 with TRBJ2-7; TRBD2 agrees at 7 bases. Germline CDR1 is KGHDR and CDR2 is SFDVKD. The CDR3 loop spans 13 amino acids. V lost 3 bases and J lost 7; bases outside the gene matches: 5.

The V gene is TRBV7-8, the J gene TRBJ2-5, with D maybe TRBD1 (6 bases). This CDR3 is built from 16 residues. Looked up from germline, CDR1 is SGHVS and CDR2 is FQNEAQ. V was shortened by 5 bases and J by 5 bases, with 21 bases between the two germline ends. The CDR3 nucleotides are TGTGCCAGCAGCCCAGGGGAACAGAAGGCCAGTGAGACCCAGTACTTC. This gives the protein CASSPGEQKASETQYF.

This chain connects TRBV30 to TRBJ2-1, with TRBD2 matching over 10 bases. The CDR3 loop spans 15 amino acids. V trimming: 0 bases; J trimming: 5 bases; junction bases outside the gene matches: 4. The germline CDR1 and CDR2 sequences are GTSNPN and SVGIG (reference sequence). The CDR3 reads CAWSVVLAGDNEQFF. CDR3 DNA: TGTGCCTGGAGTGTAGTGCTAGCGGGGGACAATGAGCAGTTCTTC.

This clonotype appeared many times. The gene calls are TRBV18 and TRBJ2-1; 8 nucleotides match TRBD2. The CDR3 consists of 13 residues. The germline gives CDR1 KGHSH, CDR2 LQKENI. The trim removed 9 bases at V and 2 bases at J, leaving 3 bases unmatched. DNA for the CDR3: TGTGCCAGTAGCGGGAATCCCTACAATGAGCAGTTCTTC. Amino acids: CASSGNPYNEQFF.

This clonotype was picked up one time. The gene calls are TRBV5-6 and TRBJ1-5, with D possibly being TRBD1 (6 bases). CDR3 length equals 16 residues. Per the germline V gene, CDR1 is SGHDT and CDR2 is YYEEEE. V lost 4 bases, J lost 0 bases, and 14 bases lay in between. CDR3 region: CASSKGQSYSNQPQHF. CDR3 DNA: TGTGCCAGCAGCAAAGGACAGAGCTATAGCAATCAGCCCCAGCATTTT. Combining the CDR3 with reference TRBV5-6 and TRBJ1-5 gives the whole variable domain DAGVTQSPTHLIKTRGQQVTLRCSPKSGHDTVSWYQQALGQGPQFIFQYYEEEERQRGNFPDRFSGHQFPNYSSELNVNALLLGDSALYLCASSKGQSYSNQPQHFGDGTRLSIL.

The chain carries TRBV12-3 or TRBV12-4 and TRBJ2-1, with D maybe TRBD2 (6 bases). The V end was cut by 4 bases, the J end by 5 bases, with 12 bases between. The CDR3 spans 14 residues. The CDR3 region has the DNA TGTGCCAGCAGTTCCGGGGGTTTCCACAATGAGCAGTTCTTC. This translates into CASSSGGFHNEQFF.

This clonotype has a count of ten or more. The chain couples TRBV30 to TRBJ2-1, with a weak D call TRBD2 (5 bases). CDR1 is GTSNPN and CDR2 is SVGIG in the germline V gene (reference sequence). The CDR3 sequence is 11 residues long. With 5 bases removed from V and 4 bases from J, the gap between germline ends came to 6 bases. In DNA, the CDR3 is TGTGCCTGGGGGGAGTACAATGAGCAGTTCTTC. Translation: CAWGEYNEQFF.

The V call is TRBV7-2, the J call TRBJ2-7; D tentatively reads TRBD1 or TRBD2 (5 bases each). The CDR3 runs to 14 residues. V lost 3 bases to trimming and J lost 4 bases, with 13 bases between them. CDR1 and CDR2 (germline): SGHTA, FQGNSA. The CDR3 region has the DNA TGTGCCAGCAGCTTCGTCGGGACCGCGTACGAGCAGTACTTC. It is translated as CASSFVGTAYEQYF.